Below, 27 T cell receptor beta chains from the same sample are listed, as sequenced in a study of blood T cell repertoires in COVID-19. Profiled with immunoSEQ multiplex PCR; TCRdb holds only in-frame clones, not every one. The table includes around 700,000 clones, more than 80% detected once. Sequencing was performed on peripheral blood. The receptor source for this set is a woman aged 18-35 years with acute or convalescent COVID-19.

V is TRBV6-1 and J is TRBJ1-1; no definite D call. Per the germline V gene, CDR1 is MNHNS and CDR2 is SASEGT. V was cut by 1 base and J by 4 bases, with 7 bases left in between. The CDR3 has 13 residues. CDR3 sequence reads: CASSEVGVTEAFF. DNA of the CDR3: TGTGCCAGCAGTGAAGTCGGGGTCACTGAAGCTTTCTTT.

V usage is TRBV3-1 (or the pseudogene TRBV3-2) and J usage is TRBJ1-1, with 10 bases lining up with TRBD1. The trim removed 6 bases at V and 8 bases at J, leaving 9 bases unmatched. There are 14 residues in the CDR3. Germline V gene lookup returns CDR1 LGHDT and CDR2 YNNKEL (reference sequence). CDR3 DNA sequence: TGTGCCAGCAGGGACAGGGGGACCTTGGACGAAGCTTTCTTT. Its protein is CASRDRGTLDEAFF.

V and J are TRBV5-4 and TRBJ1-2, with D possibly TRBD1 on 6 matching bases. The germline V gene encodes CDR1 SGHNT and CDR2 YYREEE (reference sequence). The CDR3 spans 16 residues. V was clipped by 0 bases and J by 1 base, with 13 bases between them. The CDR3, as DNA: TGTGCCAGCAGCTTGGAGAGGACAGTGGGTAACTATGGCTACACCTTC. It encodes CASSLERTVGNYGYTF.

With regard to this clone: Other DNA sequences of this sample code for an identical CDR3. The chain links TRBV18 to TRBJ2-2; 8 nucleotides match TRBD1. The CDR3 totals 15 residues. Trimming cost V 3 bases and J 1 base; bases outside gene matches: 1. Germline V gene sequence: CDR1 KGHSH, CDR2 LQKENI. CDR3 amino acids: CASSPGQVNTGELFF. CDR3 nucleotide sequence: TGTGCCAGCTCACCGGGACAGGTGAACACCGGGGAGCTGTTTTTT.

The chain joins TRBV2 to TRBJ1-5, with no clear D. The CDR3 loop spans 13 amino acids. Between the trimmed V and J ends, which lost 3 bases and 7 bases, there was a span of 10 bases. Germline-derived CDR1 and CDR2 are SNHLY and FYNNEI. The CDR3 sequence: CASSEEARQPQHF. CDR3 bases: TGTGCCAGCAGTGAGGAGGCCCGGCAGCCCCAGCATTTT.

The chain links TRBV6-6 to TRBJ2-1; 9 bases fit TRBD1. Germline CDR1 reads MNHNY; CDR2 reads SVGAGI (reference sequence). V gave up 7 bases and J gave up 8 bases; unmatched junction bases: 12. The CDR3 contains 15 residues. The CDR3 nucleotides are TGTGCCAGCACCACGACCGGGACAGGGCGCGATGAGCAGTTCTTC. Translating gives CASTTTGTGRDEQFF.

This rearrangement joins TRBV7-3 to TRBJ2-2; no clear D. CDR3 length equals 16 residues. Trimming took 3 bases from V and 0 from J, leaving 11 bases between them. Germline assignment: CDR1 SGHTA and CDR2 FQGTGA. The CDR3 DNA sequence: TGTGCCAGCAGCTTCCTCGCAAGCGCGAACACCGGGGAGCTGTTTTTT. Its translation: CASSFLASANTGELFF.

The chain couples TRBV20-1 to TRBJ1-1; D remains ambiguous. Germline V lookup: CDR1 DFQATT, CDR2 SNEGSKA (reference sequence). The V and J ends lost 5 bases and 11 bases respectively, with 15 bases between them. CDR3 size: 11 residues. The CDR3 sequence is CSAVTSEIAFF. The DNA of the CDR3 is TGCAGTGCTGTGACTTCGGAAATTGCTTTCTTT.

The chain links TRBV4-3 to TRBJ2-1, with TRBD2 matching 9 bases. The CDR3 length is 17 residues. The germline CDR1 and CDR2 sequences are LGHNA and YSLEER. V shed 1 base, J shed 8 bases, and the junction held 12 bases outside the gene matches. The CDR3 region is CASSQGSRAGGGDEQFF. CDR3 DNA sequence: TGCGCCAGCAGCCAAGGGTCCCGAGCGGGGGGCGGGGATGAGCAGTTCTTC.

The rearrangement uses TRBV6-6 and TRBJ1-1; D perhaps matches TRBD1 (5 bases). Germline CDR1 is MNHNY and CDR2 is SVGAGI (reference sequence). Trimming pared 6 bases from V and 1 base from J, leaving 15 bases between. The CDR3 is 15 residues long. CDR3: CASRQMTAKNTEAFF. The CDR3 region has the DNA TGTGCCAGCAGACAGATGACAGCCAAGAACACTGAAGCTTTCTTT.

The chain joins TRBV15 to TRBJ1-2, with 9 bases that match TRBD1. There are 17 residues in the CDR3. CDR1 and CDR2 from the germline V gene are LNHNV and YYDKDF (reference sequence). The J segment lost 6 bases and the V segment lost 2 bases, leaving 13 bases of the junction unmatched. CDR3 in amino acids: CATSRTSGQGRANGYTF. CDR3 in DNA: TGTGCCACCAGCAGAACCTCGGGACAGGGACGGGCGAATGGCTACACCTTC. The whole variable domain, filled in from reference TRBV15 and TRBJ1-2, reads DAMVIQNPRYQVTQFGKPVTLSCSQTLNHNVMYWYQQKSSQAPKLLFHYYDKDFNNEADTPDNFQSRRPNTSFCFLDIRSPGLGDTAMYLCATSRTSGQGRANGYTFGSGTRLTVV.

In this sample, this clone turned up a few times. The chain is built from TRBV19 and TRBJ1-1; the D is unclear. V dropped 5 bases and J dropped 0 bases, with 7 bases sitting between them. This CDR3 is built from 13 residues. Germline V gene sequence: CDR1 LNHDA, CDR2 SQIVND (reference sequence). This CDR3 reads CASSSTLNTEAFF. The CDR3 DNA reads TGTGCCAGTAGTTCAACATTGAACACTGAAGCTTTCTTT.

As to this clone: This same CDR3 is encoded by further DNA sequences in the sample. This chain links TRBV19 with TRBJ1-1, with TRBD1 matching over 10 bases. Trimming removed 6 bases from V and 5 bases from J; junction bases left unmatched: 3. The CDR3 contains 13 residues. CDR1 is LNHDA, CDR2 SQIVND, per germline (reference sequence). The CDR3 loop is CASRGQGRTEAFF. The CDR3 DNA follows: TGTGCCAGTAGGGGACAGGGGAGGACTGAAGCTTTCTTT.

The chain is built from TRBV7-2 and TRBJ2-3; 10 nucleotides match TRBD2. Trimming at V came to 3 bases and at J to 7 bases, leaving 10 bases not matched to a gene. The CDR3 loop spans 16 amino acids. Germline V lookup: CDR1 SGHTA, CDR2 FQGNSA. The CDR3 nucleotides are TGTGCCAGCAGCTTTGCTAGCGGGGGCCTCCTGAATACGCAGTATTTT. Its protein is CASSFASGGLLNTQYF.

The sample holds one count of this clone. The chain recombines TRBV27 with TRBJ1-5, with a tentative D call TRBD1 (5 bases). V lost 2 bases and J 1 base, leaving 6 bases between the germline ends. CDR3 length: 14 amino acids. Germline V gene lookup returns CDR1 MNHEY and CDR2 SMNVEV (reference sequence). CDR3 sequence (DNA): TGTGCCAGCAGTTTAAAGGGGAGCAATCAGCCCCAGCATTTT. This encodes CASSLKGSNQPQHF.

The CDR3 DNA sequence: TGTGCCAGTAATCATCCCGGGGGGGGCTACACCTTC. It is translated as CASNHPGGGYTF. V usage is TRBV19 and J usage is TRBJ1-2; TRBD1 might be the D (5 bases). V was cut by 7 bases and J by 8 bases, with 14 bases left in between. The CDR3 loop spans 12 amino acids. Germline CDR1 and CDR2: LNHDA and SQIVND (reference sequence).

This chain joins TRBV7-2 and TRBJ2-1; 9 nucleotides align to TRBD2. Germline V CDR1 and CDR2: SGHTA, FQGNSA. J lost 2 bases, V lost 5 bases, and 4 bases had no gene match. This CDR3 contains 15 residues. CDR3 in DNA: TGTGCCAGCAGCCCGGGACTAGCCCCCTACAATGAGCAGTTCTTC. It codes for CASSPGLAPYNEQFF.

This clone was picked up one time. V gene TRBV28 combines with J gene TRBJ2-7; TRBD1 matches at 9 bases. Per germline, CDR1 MDHEN and CDR2 SYDVKM. V shed 4 bases, J shed 7 bases, and the junction held 14 bases outside the gene matches. The CDR3 is 16 residues long. The CDR3 protein is CASSSQRQGVLIEQYF. As DNA, the CDR3 is TGTGCCAGCAGTTCGCAAAGACAGGGGGTCTTGATAGAGCAGTACTTC.

V usage is TRBV27 and J usage is TRBJ1-2; TRBD1 is a possible D gene (6 bases). This CDR3 comprises 13 residues. The germline V gene encodes CDR1 MNHEY and CDR2 SMNVEV (reference sequence). Between the trimmed V and J ends, which lost 4 bases and 5 bases, there was a span of 11 bases. The CDR3 loop reads CASSYRAPYGYTF. Written as DNA, the CDR3 is TGTGCCAGCAGTTACAGGGCGCCGTATGGCTACACCTTC.

The J gene is TRBJ1-1, the V gene TRBV10-3; D remains ambiguous. This CDR3 region has 15 residues. V dropped 0 bases and J dropped 2 bases, with 10 bases sitting between them. Germline V gene data show CDR1 as ENHRY and CDR2 as SYGVKD. CDR3 in amino acids: CAISESIAGNTEAFF. The CDR3 coding sequence is TGTGCCATCAGTGAGTCGATCGCGGGTAACACTGAAGCTTTCTTT.

The rearrangement uses TRBV2 and TRBJ2-1; maybe TRBD1 (6 bases). The CDR3 consists of 13 residues. Trimming took 6 bases from V and 2 from J, leaving 8 bases between them. Germline values: CDR1 SNHLY, CDR2 FYNNEI. The DNA for the CDR3 is TGTGCCAGCAGGTACAGGGCCTACAATGAGCAGTTCTTC. The encoded protein is CASRYRAYNEQFF.

This sequence joins TRBV3-1 (or the pseudogene TRBV3-2) and TRBJ1-5; TRBD1 is a possible D gene (5 bases). Trimming shortened V by 3 bases and J by 6 bases, and 12 bases separated the two germline ends. Looked up from germline, CDR1 is LGHDT and CDR2 is YNNKEL (reference sequence). CDR3 length: 14 amino acids. CDR3 in DNA: TGTGCCAGCAGCCAGGGGACGGGGGGTCAGCCCCAGCATTTT. This translates into CASSQGTGGQPQHF.

The chain uses TRBV7-2 and TRBJ2-1; possibly TRBD2 for D (5 bases). Germline CDR1 SGHTA, CDR2 FQGNSA. V gave up 9 bases and J gave up 7 bases, with 16 bases separating them. CDR3 length equals 13 residues. In DNA, the CDR3 is TGTGCCAGTACTACTAGTTTGGAAAATGAGCAGTTCTTC. Residues: CASTTSLENEQFF. Full variable domain (outside the CDR3, taken from reference TRBV7-2 and TRBJ2-1): GAGVSQSPSNKVTEKGKDVELRCDPISGHTALYWYRQSLGQGLEFLIYFQGNSAPDKSGLPSDRFSAERTGGSVSTLTIQRTQQEDSAVYLCASTTSLENEQFFGPGTRLTVL.

Points on this clone: The same CDR3 arises from other DNA sequences in this sample as well. This chain links TRBV5-8 with TRBJ1-5, with D possibly TRBD1 on 5 matching bases. CDR1 SGHTS and CDR2 YDEGEE come from the germline V gene. V was pared by 0 bases and J by 0 bases, with 7 bases between. This CDR3 is 15 amino acids long. The CDR3 here is CASSLGQISNQPQHF. The CDR3 DNA follows: TGTGCCAGCAGCTTGGGACAGATTAGCAATCAGCCCCAGCATTTT.

The V call is TRBV6-1, the J call TRBJ2-1; 7 nucleotides match TRBD1. J lost 8 bases, V lost 3 bases, and 16 bases had no gene match. This CDR3 is 17 amino acids long. The germline V gene has CDR1 MNHNS and CDR2 SASEGT. CDR3 sequence (DNA): TGTGCCAGCAGTGACCCTATCGACAGGGTCCACGCGTATGAGCAGTTCTTC. Amino acid sequence: CASSDPIDRVHAYEQFF.

The V and J genes are TRBV6-2 or TRBV6-3 and TRBJ2-7; weak D call: TRBD1 (5 bases). The CDR3 runs 15 residues. Germline lookup yields CDR1 MNHEY and CDR2 SVGEGT. The V and J ends lost 2 bases and 5 bases respectively, with 16 bases between them. The CDR3 coding sequence is TGTGCCAGCAGTTACGTAGGGGCTAACTACGACGAGCAGTACTTC. Protein: CASSYVGANYDEQYF.

The chain uses TRBV18 and TRBJ2-5; 7 bases fit TRBD1. This CDR3 is 15 amino acids long. Per the germline V gene, CDR1 is KGHSH and CDR2 is LQKENI. Losses at the gene ends were 0 bases for V and 1 base for J; bases not matched to a gene: 2. The CDR3 nucleotides are TGTGCCAGCTCACCACCTTACAGGGGCCAAGAGACCCAGTACTTC. Residues: CASSPPYRGQETQYF.